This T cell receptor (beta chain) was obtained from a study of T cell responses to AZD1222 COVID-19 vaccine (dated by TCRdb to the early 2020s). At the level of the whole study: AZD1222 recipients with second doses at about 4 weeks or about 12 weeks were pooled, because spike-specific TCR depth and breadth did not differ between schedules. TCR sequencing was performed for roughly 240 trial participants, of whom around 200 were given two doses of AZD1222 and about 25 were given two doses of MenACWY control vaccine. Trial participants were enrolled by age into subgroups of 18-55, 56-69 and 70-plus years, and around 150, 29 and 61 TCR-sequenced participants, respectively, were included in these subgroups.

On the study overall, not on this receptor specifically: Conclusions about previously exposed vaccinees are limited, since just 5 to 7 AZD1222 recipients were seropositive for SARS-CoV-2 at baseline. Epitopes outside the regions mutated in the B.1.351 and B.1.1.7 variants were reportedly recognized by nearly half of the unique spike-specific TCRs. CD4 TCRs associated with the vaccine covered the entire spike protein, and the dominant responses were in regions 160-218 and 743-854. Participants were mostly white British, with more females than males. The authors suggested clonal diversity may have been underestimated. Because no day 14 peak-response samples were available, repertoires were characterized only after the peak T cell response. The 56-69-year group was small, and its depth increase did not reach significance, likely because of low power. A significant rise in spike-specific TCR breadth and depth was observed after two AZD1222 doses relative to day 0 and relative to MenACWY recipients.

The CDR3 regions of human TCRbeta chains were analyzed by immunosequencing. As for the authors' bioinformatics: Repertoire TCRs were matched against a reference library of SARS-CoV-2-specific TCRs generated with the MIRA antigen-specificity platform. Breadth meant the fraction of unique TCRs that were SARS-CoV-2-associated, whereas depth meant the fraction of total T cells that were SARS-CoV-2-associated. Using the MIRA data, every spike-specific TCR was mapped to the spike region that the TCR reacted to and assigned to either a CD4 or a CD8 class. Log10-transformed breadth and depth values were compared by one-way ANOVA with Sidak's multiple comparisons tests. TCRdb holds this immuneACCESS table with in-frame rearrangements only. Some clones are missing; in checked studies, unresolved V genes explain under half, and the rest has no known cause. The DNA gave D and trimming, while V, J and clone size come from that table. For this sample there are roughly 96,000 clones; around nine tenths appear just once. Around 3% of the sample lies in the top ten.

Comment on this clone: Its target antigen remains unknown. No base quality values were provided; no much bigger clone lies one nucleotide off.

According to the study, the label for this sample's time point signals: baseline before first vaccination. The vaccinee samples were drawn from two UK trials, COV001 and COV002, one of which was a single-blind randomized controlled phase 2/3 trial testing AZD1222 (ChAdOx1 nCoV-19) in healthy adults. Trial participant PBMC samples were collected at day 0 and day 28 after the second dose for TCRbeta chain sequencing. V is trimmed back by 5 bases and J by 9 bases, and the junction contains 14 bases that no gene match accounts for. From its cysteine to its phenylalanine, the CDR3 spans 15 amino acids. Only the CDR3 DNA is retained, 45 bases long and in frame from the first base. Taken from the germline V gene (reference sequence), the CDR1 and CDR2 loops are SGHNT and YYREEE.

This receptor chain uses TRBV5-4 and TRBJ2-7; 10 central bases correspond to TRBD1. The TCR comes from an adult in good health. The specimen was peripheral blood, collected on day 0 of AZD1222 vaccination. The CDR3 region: CASSSIGTGDLGQYF. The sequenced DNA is TGTGCCAGCAGTTCCATCGGGACAGGGGATCTAGGGCAGTACTTC.